The entry that follows covers one T cell receptor beta chain sequence. The data derive from a study of T cells in Graves' hyperthyroidism and ophthalmopathy. The V end lost 3 bases, the J end lost 5 bases, and 10 bases lay between the germline ends. The CDR3 has 13 residues. Germline CDR1 SEHNR, CDR2 FQNEAQ (reference sequence). The TCR beta CDR3 regions underwent amplification using RNA transcripts as the source. First-round RT-PCR targeting the TCR CDR3 was performed with the HTBI primer set. TCRdb ran MiXCR on the multiplex PCR reads and lists one entry per CDR3 protein. The data show more than 300,000 distinct CDR3 sequences, roughly 13% seen once.

The sample taken for sequencing was blood. This receptor was taken from a woman between 18 and 29 years old with Graves' hyperthyroidism. The chain couples TRBV7-9 to TRBJ2-5; tentatively, D is TRBD2 (6 bases). CDR3 protein: CASSLMAGETQYF. The CDR3 DNA follows: TGTGCCAGCAGCTTGATGGCGGGGGAGACCCAGTACTTC.